The entry below describes one T cell receptor beta chain. This sample is drawn from a study of control samples from healthy donors and cancer patients. This CDR3 region has 16 residues. Unmatched junction bases numbered 4, after V lost 0 bases and J lost 3 bases. From germline, CDR1 is MRHNA and CDR2 SNTAGT. Data came from immunoSEQ multiplex PCR; TCRdb stores just in-frame clones and leaves some out. Of some 200,000 clones detected, 91% appear once; the ten largest clones hold 1.5%. The clonotype comes from a woman in her 30s in good health. Sequenced sample: blood. The genes are TRBV6-4 and TRBJ2-3; 9 nucleotides match TRBD1. The chain's CDR3 is CASSDSGDRVTDTQYF. CDR3 DNA sequence: TGTGCCAGCAGTGACTCGGGGGACAGGGTAACAGATACGCAGTATTTT.